This note documents a single T cell receptor (beta chain) sequence. Antigen specificity is unknown. The data stem from a study of T cell responses to AZD1222 COVID-19 vaccine. Whole-study results and caveats: Only a handful of AZD1222 recipients tested seropositive at baseline.

The CDR3 is made up of 13 amino acids. Deletions cut 3 bases from V and 3 bases from J, with 8 bases between. Some clones are missing from TCRdb's copy, which holds only in-frame ones; the method was immunoSEQ multiplex PCR. Among about 120,000 clones listed, 70% to 90% were seen once. This TCR was sampled from an adult in good health. This material consisted of peripheral blood, taken on day 0 of AZD1222 vaccination. This sequence joins TRBV5-7 and TRBJ2-3; D call uncertain. TRBV5-7 is placed among ORFs of uncertain function. CDR3 coding DNA: TGTGCCAGCAGCTCCGAAGGTACAGATACGCAGTATTTT. It is translated as CASSSEGTDTQYF.